This T cell receptor (beta chain) stems from a study of Tregs in tolerant kidney transplant recipients. Background on the study: CD4+CD25+CD127- cells came from approximately three-day belatacept mixed lymphocyte reactions, some with approximately 5-day graft donor restimulation.

The method was immunoSEQ multiplex PCR; TCRdb's version includes in-frame clones alone and lacks a portion of them. The table includes approximately 41,000 clones, about 95% detected once. V dropped 1 base and J dropped 12 bases, with 10 bases sitting between them. The CDR3 is made up of 13 amino acids. Germline V gene lookup returns CDR1 SGHDN and CDR2 FVKESK. Regarding the study as a whole: Validation in larger populations is needed because few patients were studied.

Worth noting for this clone: Its matching antigen is unknown.

The chain recombines TRBV14 with TRBJ1-6; D is possibly TRBD1 (5 bases). Sequencing was performed on Tregs from blood cultured with allogeneic cells. The sequence derives from a human donor in good health. The CDR3 is CASSQVWDGPLHF. CDR3 nucleotides: TGTGCCAGCAGCCAAGTCTGGGACGGACCCCTCCACTTT.